Presented here are 12 T cell receptor beta chains from one specimen sequenced in a study of T cells after yellow fever vaccination. One entry per CDR3 protein results from TCRdb running MiXCR on the 5' RACE reads. The sample has approximately 110,000 distinct CDR3 sequences, 7.4% seen once. This specimen consisted of CD4+ T cells sorted from PBMCs, obtained less than 11 days after the first yellow fever vaccination. These TCRs come from a man between 18 and 35 years old who received the YFV17D yellow fever vaccine.

This clonotype was found many times. The V and J genes are TRBV15 and TRBJ2-7; the match to TRBD1 covers 7 bases. V dropped 3 bases and J dropped 2; count of bases not matched to a gene: 1. The CDR3 has 13 amino acids. The germline CDR1 and CDR2 sequences are LNHNV and YYDKDF (reference sequence). The CDR3 sequence: CATSRTGPYEQYF. CDR3 DNA: TGTGCCACCAGCAGGACAGGGCCCTACGAGCAGTACTTC.

Concerning this clonotype: A much larger clone sits a single nucleotide away, making a read error possible. The chain recombines TRBV24-1 with TRBJ2-2, with D perhaps being TRBD1 or TRBD2 (5 bases each). CDR3 length: 13 amino acids. CDR1 and CDR2 from the germline V gene are KGHDR and SFDVKD. This CDR3 reads CVTGADNTGELFF. In DNA, the CDR3 is TGTGTCACCGGGGCTGATAACACCGGGGAGCTGTTTTTT.

This clonotype was seen many times. The chain employs TRBV7-2 and TRBJ1-1; D possibly corresponds to TRBD1 (6 bases). This CDR3 has 13 residues. The V gene's germline CDR1 is SGHTA and CDR2 FQGNSA. V lost 7 bases, J lost 5 bases, and 14 bases lay in between. The DNA of the CDR3 is TGTGCCAGCACCTTTCAGGGGCTGACTGAAGCTTTCTTT. It yields the protein CASTFQGLTEAFF. Looking up the rest from reference TRBV7-2 and TRBJ1-1 gives the full variable domain: GAGVSQSPSNKVTEKGKDVELRCDPISGHTALYWYRQSLGQGLEFLIYFQGNSAPDKSGLPSDRFSAERTGGSVSTLTIQRTQQEDSAVYLCASTFQGLTEAFFGQGTRLTVV.

The chain combines TRBV5-1 with TRBJ2-4; D gene ambiguous. In germline, CDR1 is SGHRS, CDR2 YFSETQ. This CDR3 has 11 residues. Trimming took 4 bases from V and 5 from J, leaving 4 bases between them. CDR3 loop: CASSQENIQYF. In DNA, the CDR3 is TGCGCCAGCAGCCAAGAAAACATTCAGTACTTC.

At least ten counts were recorded for this clonotype. Here the CDR3 DNA reads TGTGCCAGCAGAGCAGGGACAGGGAGCCCCGATACGCAGTATTTT. This encodes CASRAGTGSPDTQYF. The chain uses TRBV9 and TRBJ2-3; TRBD1 aligns across 9 bases. The CDR3 is 15 residues long. Germline CDR1 reads SGDLS; CDR2 reads YYNGEE. The V segment lost 5 bases and the J segment 6 bases; nucleotides outside the gene matches: 10.

This clonotype has at least ten counts. The V and J genes are TRBV5-1 and TRBJ2-7; D assignment may be TRBD1 or TRBD2 (5 bases each). Trimming cost V 0 bases and J 7 bases, with 23 bases left between them. Germline V lookup: CDR1 SGHRS, CDR2 YFSETQ. This CDR3 contains 17 residues. In DNA form, the CDR3 reads TGCGCCAGCAGCTTGGGGCAGCTGGGGGACGTCGTTGGGGAGCAGTACGTC. It yields the protein CASSLGQLGDVVGEQYV.

This clonotype was counted at least ten times. The V gene is TRBV6-5, the J gene TRBJ2-2; 7 bases line up with TRBD1. V lost 0 bases, J lost 7 bases, and 8 bases stayed unmatched. This CDR3 spans 16 amino acids. The germline CDR1 and CDR2 sequences are MNHEY and SVGAGI. CDR3 amino acids: CASSYSMTGPGGELFF. CDR3 DNA: TGTGCCAGCAGTTACTCGATGACAGGGCCCGGCGGGGAGCTGTTTTTT.

This chain connects TRBV6-5 to TRBJ2-5; 7 bases match TRBD1. Losses at the gene ends were 2 bases for V and 4 bases for J; bases not matched to a gene: 7. Germline values: CDR1 MNHEY, CDR2 SVGAGI. The CDR3 contains 15 residues. The CDR3 DNA sequence: TGTGCCAGCAGTTACCGACAGGGCAAGGGAGAGACCCAGTACTTC. Its translation is CASSYRQGKGETQYF.

This clonotype was detected many times. The rearrangement links TRBV19 to TRBJ1-5; possibly TRBD1 for D (5 bases). With 5 bases removed from V and 4 bases from J, the gap between germline ends came to 9 bases. Germline CDR1 reads LNHDA; CDR2 reads SQIVND (reference sequence). This CDR3 region has 13 residues. CDR3 coding DNA: TGTGCCAGTAGTCAGGGATTAAATCAGCCCCAGCATTTT. It specifies CASSQGLNQPQHF.

This clonotype came up many times. This CDR3 is CASSEQGVHEQYF. CDR3 in DNA: TGTGCCAGCAGCGAACAGGGGGTCCACGAGCAGTACTTC. This chain uses TRBV5-4 with TRBJ2-7; 8 positions match TRBD1. V lost 4 bases to trimming and J lost 5 bases; unmatched junction nucleotides: 5. The V gene's germline CDR1 is SGHNT and CDR2 YYREEE (reference sequence). The CDR3 totals 13 residues.

This clonotype turned up a few times. The genes are TRBV20-1 and TRBJ1-6; a possible D gene is TRBD1 (5 bases). The V gene lost 0 bases and the J gene lost 10 bases, with 19 bases spanning the gap. Germline loops: CDR1 DFQATT, CDR2 SNEGSKA (reference sequence). The CDR3 is 16 residues long. In nucleotides, the CDR3 is TGCAGTGCTAGAGATCTGGCGGCAGGGCCGGCATCACCCCTCCACTTT. Encoded protein: CSARDLAAGPASPLHF.

The gene calls are TRBV5-1 and TRBJ2-2; 10 bases agree with TRBD1. Trimming at V came to 4 bases and at J to 6 bases, leaving 9 bases not matched to a gene. Germline CDR1 reads SGHRS; CDR2 reads YFSETQ. The CDR3 runs to 16 residues. The CDR3 is CASSRRRQGAAGELFF. DNA for the CDR3: TGCGCCAGCAGCCGCCGGAGACAGGGGGCGGCCGGGGAGCTGTTTTTT.